This T cell receptor (beta chain) derives from a study of blood T cells in healthy people across ages. The V and J ends lost 2 bases and 6 bases, in that order; junction bases with no gene match: 10. The CDR3 spans 16 residues. The V gene's germline CDR1 is LNHNV and CDR2 YYDKDF (reference sequence). Through a sample-barcoded 5' primer and a J-beta primer mix, a second PCR was run for 7 to 11 cycles. TCRdb redid the calling of the 5' RACE reads with MiXCR, one entry per CDR3 protein. The sample holds 850,000 to 1,000,000 distinct CDR3 sequences, 48% seen once. This receptor was taken from a man aged 25-40 years in good health. The chain carries TRBV15 and TRBJ2-3, with TRBD1 identical over 8 bases. Source material: blood. The CDR3 loop is CATSRKSGTGSDTQYF. The CDR3 DNA reads as TGTGCCACCAGCAGAAAATCCGGGACAGGCTCCGATACGCAGTATTTT.